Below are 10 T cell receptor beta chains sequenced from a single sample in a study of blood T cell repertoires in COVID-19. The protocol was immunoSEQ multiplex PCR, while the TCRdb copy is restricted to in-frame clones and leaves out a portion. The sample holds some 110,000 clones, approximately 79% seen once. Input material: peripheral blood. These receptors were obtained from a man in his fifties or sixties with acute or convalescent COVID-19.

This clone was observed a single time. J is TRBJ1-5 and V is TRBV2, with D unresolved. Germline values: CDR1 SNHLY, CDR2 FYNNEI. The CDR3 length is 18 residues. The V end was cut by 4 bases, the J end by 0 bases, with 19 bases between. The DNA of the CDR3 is TGTGCCAGCAGTGTCGGGGTGGGCTCCGCGTATAGCAATCAGCCCCAGCATTTT. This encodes CASSVGVGSAYSNQPQHF. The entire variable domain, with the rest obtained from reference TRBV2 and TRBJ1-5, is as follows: EPEVTQTPSHQVTQMGQEVILRCVPISNHLYFYWYRQILGQKVEFLVSFYNNEISEKSEIFDDQFSVERPDGSNFTLKIRSTKLEDSAMYFCASSVGVGSAYSNQPQHFGDGTRLSIL.

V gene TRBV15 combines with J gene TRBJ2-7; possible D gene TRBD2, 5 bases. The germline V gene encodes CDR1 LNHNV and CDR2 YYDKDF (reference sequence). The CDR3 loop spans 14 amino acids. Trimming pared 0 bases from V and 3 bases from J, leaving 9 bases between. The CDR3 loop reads CATSRDGNNYEQYF. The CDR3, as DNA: TGTGCCACCAGCAGAGACGGGAACAACTACGAGCAGTACTTC.

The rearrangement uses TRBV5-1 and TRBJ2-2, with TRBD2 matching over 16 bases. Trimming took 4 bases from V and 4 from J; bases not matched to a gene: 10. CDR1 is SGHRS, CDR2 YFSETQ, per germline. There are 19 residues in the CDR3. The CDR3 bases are TGCGCCAGCAGCGGAACGGGACTAGCGGGAGGGCAGCGCACCGGGGAGCTGTTTTTT. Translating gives CASSGTGLAGGQRTGELFF.

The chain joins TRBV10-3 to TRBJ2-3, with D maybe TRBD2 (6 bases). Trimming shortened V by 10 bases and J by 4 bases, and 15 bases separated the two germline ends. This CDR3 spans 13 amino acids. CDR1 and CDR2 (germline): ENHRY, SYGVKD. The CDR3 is CATSAAGSDTQYF. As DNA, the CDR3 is TGTGCCACGAGCGCTGCGGGGTCAGATACGCAGTATTTT.

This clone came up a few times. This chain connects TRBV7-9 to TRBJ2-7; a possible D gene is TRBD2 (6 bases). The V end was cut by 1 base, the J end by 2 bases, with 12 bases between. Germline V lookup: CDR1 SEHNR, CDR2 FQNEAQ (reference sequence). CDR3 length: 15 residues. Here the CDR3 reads CASSLVAGTPYEQYF. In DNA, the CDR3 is TGTGCCAGCAGCTTAGTGGCAGGGACTCCCTACGAGCAGTACTTC.

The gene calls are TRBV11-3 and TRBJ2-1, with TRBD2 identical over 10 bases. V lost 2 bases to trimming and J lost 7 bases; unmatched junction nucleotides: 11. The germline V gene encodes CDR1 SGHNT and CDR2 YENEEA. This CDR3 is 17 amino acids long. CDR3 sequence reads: CASSLYSSGSFFNEQFF. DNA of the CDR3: TGTGCCAGCAGCTTATACTCTAGCGGGAGTTTTTTTAATGAGCAGTTCTTC.

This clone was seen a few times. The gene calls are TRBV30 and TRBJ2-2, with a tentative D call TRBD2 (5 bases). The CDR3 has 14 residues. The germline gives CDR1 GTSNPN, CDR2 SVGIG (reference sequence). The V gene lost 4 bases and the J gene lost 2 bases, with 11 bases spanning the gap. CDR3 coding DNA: TGTGCCTGGACCCCCTGGACTAACACCGGGGAGCTGTTTTTT. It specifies CAWTPWTNTGELFF.

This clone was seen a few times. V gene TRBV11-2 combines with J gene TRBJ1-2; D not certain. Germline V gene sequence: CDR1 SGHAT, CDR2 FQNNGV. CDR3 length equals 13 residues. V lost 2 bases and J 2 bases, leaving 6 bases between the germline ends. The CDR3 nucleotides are TGTGCCAGCAGCTTAAAGGAGAACTATGGCTACACCTTC. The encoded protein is CASSLKENYGYTF.

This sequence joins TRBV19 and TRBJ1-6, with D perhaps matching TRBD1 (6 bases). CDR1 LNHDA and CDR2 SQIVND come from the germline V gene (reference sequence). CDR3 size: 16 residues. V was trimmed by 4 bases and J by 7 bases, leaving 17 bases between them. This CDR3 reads CASSNLGQGRNSPLHF. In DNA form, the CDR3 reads TGTGCCAGTAGTAATCTGGGGCAGGGGAGAAATTCACCCCTCCACTTT.

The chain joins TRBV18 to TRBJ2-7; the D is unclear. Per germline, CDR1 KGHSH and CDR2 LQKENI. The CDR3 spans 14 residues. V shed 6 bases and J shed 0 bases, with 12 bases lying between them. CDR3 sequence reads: CASSPEQTSYEQYF. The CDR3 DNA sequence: TGTGCCAGCTCTCCAGAACAGACCTCCTACGAGCAGTACTTC.